Below, 31 T cell receptor beta chains from the same sample are listed, as sequenced in a study of cytotoxic CD8 clonotypes in ibrutinib-treated CLL. Method: immunoSEQ multiplex PCR; TCRdb's copy keeps in-frame clones and lacks some. This table has more than 110,000 clones, about 91% appearing once. The sequencing here drew on PBMCs, taken after 12 months of ibrutinib treatment. Receptors originate from a human donor with chronic lymphocytic leukemia.

V and J are TRBV6-5 and TRBJ2-1; 8 bases agree with TRBD2. V gave up 0 bases and J gave up 6 bases; unmatched junction bases: 4. This CDR3 contains 15 residues. Germline V gene data show CDR1 as MNHEY and CDR2 as SVGAGI. CDR3 nucleotide sequence: TGTGCCAGCAGTTACTCCGGGAGCGGGAGCAATGAGCAGTTCTTC. This gives the protein CASSYSGSGSNEQFF.

The V gene is TRBV27, the J gene TRBJ2-3; 7 positions match TRBD1. CDR1 MNHEY and CDR2 SMNVEV come from the germline V gene (reference sequence). This CDR3 has 15 residues. Trimming removed 2 bases from V and 1 base from J; junction bases left unmatched: 3. The CDR3 here is CASSLGDRRTDTQYF. The CDR3 DNA is TGTGCCAGCAGTTTAGGGGACAGACGCACAGATACGCAGTATTTT.

This chain connects TRBV21-1 to TRBJ2-7. TRBV21-1 is annotated as a pseudogene. This CDR3 has 13 amino acids. The CDR3 reads CASSKRTPYEQYF. DNA of the CDR3: TGTGCCAGCAGCAAACGGACCCCCTACGAGCAGTACTTC.

In DNA form, the CDR3 reads TGTGCCAGCAGTTTATCCTTGGCAGCCACTAACTATGGCTACACCTTC. This gives the protein CASSLSLAATNYGYTF. The rearrangement uses TRBV27 and TRBJ1-2, with D hard to call. The CDR3 loop spans 16 amino acids. V was shortened by 0 bases and J by 0 bases, with 11 bases between the two germline ends. The germline V gene encodes CDR1 MNHEY and CDR2 SMNVEV (reference sequence).

In the case of this clone: At one boundary the junction diverges from the germline segment, which might be a read error. The chain links TRBV5-6 to TRBJ2-7; maybe TRBD1 (5 bases). The CDR3 covers 14 residues. The germline V gene has CDR1 SGHDT and CDR2 YYEEEE. The CDR3 sequence: CASSPRQIIYEQYF. The CDR3 DNA follows: TGTGCCAGCAGCCCCCGACAGATTATCTACGAGCAATACTTC.

The chain has TRBV19 and TRBJ2-1; the D is unclear. CDR1 and CDR2 (germline): LNHDA, SQIVND (reference sequence). The CDR3 has 13 residues. V was pared by 9 bases and J by 4 bases, with 13 bases between. CDR3 nucleotides: TGTGCCAGCCAACATGGAGAATACAATGAGCAGTTCTTC. Its protein product is CASQHGEYNEQFF.

This chain joins TRBV6-6 and TRBJ2-7, with D hard to call. Per germline, CDR1 MNHNY and CDR2 SVGAGI (reference sequence). The CDR3 contains 15 residues. V gave up 0 bases and J gave up 5 bases, with 14 bases separating them. CDR3 residues: CASSYSTLYAHEQYF. The CDR3 DNA sequence: TGTGCCAGCAGTTACTCCACCCTTTATGCCCACGAGCAGTACTTC.

The CDR3 DNA reads as TGTGCCAGCAGCTTAGATCCACTAACAGAGACCCAGTACTTC. It translates to CASSLDPLTETQYF. The chain carries TRBV11-1 and TRBJ2-5, with D hard to call. Trimming pared 1 base from V and 4 bases from J, leaving 10 bases between. The CDR3 is 14 amino acids. CDR1 and CDR2 (germline): SGHAT, FQDESV (reference sequence).

On this clone: The junction departs from germline at one end; a sequencing error may be responsible. This chain joins TRBV20-1 and TRBJ2-1; 12 nucleotides agree with TRBD2. From germline, CDR1 is DFQATT and CDR2 SNEGSKA (reference sequence). The CDR3 sequence is 10 residues long. The CDR3 nucleotides are TGCAGTGCTGAGGGACTAGCGGGCCTCTTC. Translation: CSAEGLAGLF.

The chain links TRBV19 to TRBJ2-7; 9 nucleotides line up with TRBD1. CDR1 and CDR2 from the germline V gene are LNHDA and SQIVND (reference sequence). Losses at the gene ends were 2 bases for V and 0 bases for J; bases not matched to a gene: 5. This CDR3 has 16 residues. This CDR3 is CASSIRQGGDSYEQYF. The CDR3 nucleotides are TGTGCCAGTAGTATACGACAGGGGGGAGACTCCTACGAGCAGTACTTC.

This chain connects TRBV14 to TRBJ1-2; perhaps TRBD1 as D (6 bases). V shed 4 bases and J shed 1 base, with 19 bases lying between them. CDR3 length: 17 amino acids. The V gene's germline CDR1 is SGHDN and CDR2 FVKESK. The CDR3 DNA is TGTGCCAGCAGCCCCTTGGCAGGGCAGGGGCTTAACTATGGCTACACCTTC. This sequence encodes CASSPLAGQGLNYGYTF. Based on the CDR3 plus reference TRBV14 and TRBJ1-2, the full variable domain is EAGVTQFPSHSVIEKGQTVTLRCDPISGHDNLYWYRRVMGKEIKFLLHFVKESKQDESGMPNNRFLAERTGGTYSTLKVQPAELEDSGVYFCASSPLAGQGLNYGYTFGSGTRLTVV.

V is TRBV30 and J is TRBJ1-2, with D uncertain. CDR1 and CDR2 (germline): GTSNPN, SVGIG (reference sequence). This CDR3 spans 12 amino acids. The V end was cut by 3 bases, the J end by 8 bases, with 13 bases between. DNA of the CDR3: TGTGCCTGGAGGGAGAGAAGAGAGGGCTACACCTTC. Amino acids: CAWRERREGYTF.

The chain combines TRBV7-2 with TRBJ1-5; D unresolved. Germline V CDR1 and CDR2: SGHTA, FQGNSA. Trimming left V 0 bases short and J 7 bases short, with 13 bases between. The CDR3 is 15 amino acids. The CDR3 spells CASSLAHSLGQPQHF. The DNA of the CDR3 is TGTGCCAGCAGCTTAGCCCACAGTCTTGGACAGCCCCAGCATTTT.

The rearrangement uses TRBV28 and TRBJ2-7, with D possibly TRBD1 on 6 matching bases. CDR1 MDHEN and CDR2 SYDVKM come from the germline V gene. This CDR3 has 14 residues. V was trimmed by 5 bases and J by 4 bases, leaving 15 bases between them. The CDR3 protein is CASSQPLDRYEQYF. The CDR3 DNA is TGTGCCAGCAGTCAGCCCCTTGACAGGTACGAGCAGTACTTC.

The V call is TRBV19, the J call TRBJ2-4; 9 bases map to TRBD2. Germline V gene data show CDR1 as LNHDA and CDR2 as SQIVND (reference sequence). V shed 3 bases, J shed 6 bases, and the junction held 6 bases outside the gene matches. The CDR3 loop spans 15 amino acids. CDR3 region: CASSMLAGIGNIQYF. Here the CDR3 DNA reads TGTGCCAGTAGTATGCTAGCGGGGATCGGAAACATTCAGTACTTC.

The gene calls are TRBV5-1 and TRBJ1-4; 7 bases are shared with TRBD1. Germline trimming cut 1 base from V and 3 bases from J; bases unmatched to any gene: 6. Germline values: CDR1 SGHRS, CDR2 YFSETQ. This CDR3 is 16 amino acids long. This CDR3 is CASSLSAGTANEKLFF. Written as DNA, the CDR3 is TGCGCCAGCAGCTTGAGTGCCGGGACAGCTAATGAAAAACTGTTTTTT.

The chain carries TRBV4-2 and TRBJ2-4; D is unclear. Germline lookup yields CDR1 LGHNA and CDR2 YNFKEQ. CDR3 length: 13 amino acids. V dropped 0 bases and J dropped 9 bases, with 9 bases sitting between them. In DNA, the CDR3 is TGTGCCAGCAGCCAAGAGTGGGTGGCCATTCAGTACTTC. Its translation is CASSQEWVAIQYF.

The genes are TRBV29-1 and TRBJ1-2; 7 nucleotides match TRBD1. Germline V gene data show CDR1 as SQVTM and CDR2 as ANQGSEA. The CDR3 is 13 amino acids. V trimming: 6 bases; J trimming: 4 bases; junction bases outside the gene matches: 8. The CDR3 DNA reads as TGCAGCGTGGGGAGACAGGGCGGCTATGGCTACACCTTC. Amino acids: CSVGRQGGYGYTF.

This clone occurred a few times. CDR3 sequence reads: CASSPGGNYEQYF. CDR3 sequence (DNA): TGTGCCAGCAGCCCAGGAGGGAACTACGAGCAGTACTTC. The gene calls are TRBV7-3 and TRBJ2-7; tentative D call: TRBD2 (6 bases). The ends were cut back, 5 bases at V and 3 bases at J, with 11 bases in the middle. The CDR3 has 13 amino acids. Germline CDR1 is SGHTA and CDR2 is FQGTGA.

The chain joins TRBV7-8 to TRBJ2-7; 7 bases are shared with TRBD2. The CDR3 is made up of 15 amino acids. The J segment lost 5 bases and the V segment lost 1 base, leaving 8 bases of the junction unmatched. The germline CDR1 and CDR2 sequences are SGHVS and FQNEAQ. The CDR3 nucleotides are TGTGCCAGCAGCTTAGAGGGCGGGAGCGTGGACGAGCAGTACTTC. It encodes CASSLEGGSVDEQYF.

The chain combines TRBV4-2 with TRBJ2-7, with D possibly being TRBD1 (5 bases). The germline gives CDR1 LGHNA, CDR2 YNFKEQ. The ends were cut back, 5 bases at V and 1 base at J, with 15 bases in the middle. CDR3 size: 15 residues. The CDR3 loop reads CASSLQDSSSYEQYF. The CDR3 DNA is TGTGCCAGCAGCTTACAGGATTCCTCTTCCTACGAGCAGTACTTC.

This clone was detected once. The V call is TRBV19, the J call TRBJ2-1; 10 bases are shared with TRBD2. Germline loops: CDR1 LNHDA, CDR2 SQIVND (reference sequence). The CDR3 runs to 14 residues. Trimming cost V 7 bases and J 2 bases; bases outside gene matches: 2. This CDR3 is CASIGTSAYNEQFF. CDR3 coding DNA: TGTGCCAGTATCGGGACTAGCGCCTACAATGAGCAGTTCTTC.

This rearrangement joins TRBV4-3 to TRBJ2-3; 8 nucleotides line up with TRBD2. This CDR3 is built from 17 residues. Germline V gene sequence: CDR1 LGHNA, CDR2 YSLEER. V gave up 4 bases and J gave up 0 bases; unmatched junction bases: 9. The CDR3 nucleotides are TGCGCCAGCAGCCTTGAGATGGCGGGAGGCAGCACAGATACGCAGTATTTT. It specifies CASSLEMAGGSTDTQYF.

This clone was counted between two and nine times. The chain couples TRBV18 to TRBJ2-7; either TRBD1 or TRBD2 may supply D (5 bases each). This CDR3 comprises 13 residues. The germline gives CDR1 KGHSH, CDR2 LQKENI. The germline V and J ends were trimmed by 3 bases and 5 bases, with 11 bases remaining between them. The CDR3 nucleotides are TGTGCCAGCTCACCTTACGGGGCCAACGAGCAGTACTTC. As protein: CASSPYGANEQYF.

The sample holds a few counts of this clone. The V gene is TRBV19, the J gene TRBJ1-1; D is undetermined. The germline V gene has CDR1 LNHDA and CDR2 SQIVND (reference sequence). The CDR3 covers 12 residues. Between the trimmed V and J ends, which lost 8 bases and 4 bases, there was a span of 11 bases. This CDR3 reads CASRTGITEAFF. The DNA of the CDR3 is TGTGCCAGTCGCACGGGGATCACTGAAGCTTTCTTT.

This clone is a singleton in its sample. The chain couples TRBV10-3 to TRBJ2-5, with 10 bases matching TRBD1. Trimming at V came to 0 bases and at J to 2 bases, leaving 6 bases not matched to a gene. This CDR3 spans 17 amino acids. CDR1 and CDR2 from the germline V gene are ENHRY and SYGVKD. CDR3 in amino acids: CAISESSGTGEQETQYF. The CDR3 nucleotides are TGTGCCATCAGTGAGTCATCAGGGACAGGGGAACAAGAGACCCAGTACTTC.

V is TRBV5-8 and J is TRBJ2-1; 11 bases map to TRBD2. With 4 bases clipped from V and 6 bases from J, the junction kept 12 bases outside the gene matches. CDR1 is SGHTS and CDR2 is YDEGEE in the germline V gene. The CDR3 spans 17 residues. In DNA form, the CDR3 reads TGTGCCAGCAGCCGAGGACTAGCGGGCACCACGGGCAATGAGCAGTTCTTC. Translated: CASSRGLAGTTGNEQFF.

The rearrangement joins TRBV7-9 to TRBJ2-3, with no clear D. Germline assignment: CDR1 SEHNR and CDR2 FQNEAQ (reference sequence). The CDR3 consists of 17 residues. V dropped 5 bases and J dropped 5 bases, with 23 bases sitting between them. The CDR3 DNA reads TGTGCCAGCAGCCCCCCCGCGGCAGGCATGGTGGTAGATACGCAGTATTTT. This sequence encodes CASSPPAAGMVVDTQYF.

This chain connects TRBV30 to TRBJ2-5; D unresolved. From germline, CDR1 is GTSNPN and CDR2 SVGIG (reference sequence). The CDR3 loop spans 12 amino acids. The V gene lost 4 bases and the J gene lost 1 base, with 7 bases spanning the gap. The CDR3 DNA follows: TGTGCCTGGACAGTCAGCCAAGAGACCCAGTACTTC. As protein: CAWTVSQETQYF.

The rearrangement links TRBV5-1 to TRBJ2-1; 9 bases align to TRBD1. The V gene's germline CDR1 is SGHRS and CDR2 YFSETQ. Germline trimming cut 0 bases from V and 9 bases from J; bases unmatched to any gene: 10. This CDR3 is 16 amino acids long. CDR3 region: CASSLAKGTGGLEQFF. The DNA of the CDR3 is TGCGCCAGCAGCTTGGCCAAGGGAACAGGGGGCCTTGAGCAGTTCTTC. The full variable domain, its missing parts supplied by reference TRBV5-1 and TRBJ2-1, is KAGVTQTPRYLIKTRGQQVTLSCSPISGHRSVSWYQQTPGQGLQFLFEYFSETQRNKGNFPGRFSGRQFSNSRSEMNVSTLELGDSALYLCASSLAKGTGGLEQFFGPGTRLTVL.

This sequence joins TRBV2 and TRBJ2-7; D might be TRBD1 (5 bases). The CDR3 has 14 residues. V was shortened by 6 bases and J by 1 base, with 13 bases between the two germline ends. The germline V gene encodes CDR1 SNHLY and CDR2 FYNNEI. This CDR3 is CASRSSGLSYEQYF. The CDR3, as DNA: TGTGCCAGCAGAAGTTCAGGGCTATCCTACGAGCAGTACTTC.